Listed below are T cell receptor beta chains from one sample, sequenced in a study of vaccination effects on CD4 cells after COVID-19. No cognate antigen is known for these TCRs. Method: immunoSEQ multiplex PCR; TCRdb's copy keeps in-frame clones and lacks some. The sample contains 60,000 to 80,000 clones, around 70% of which appear only once. The input for sequencing was CD4+ T cells from PBMCs cultured without peptide, taken after COVID-19 vaccination. All receptors come from a human donor who received a COVID-19 vaccine. Both conserved end residues are part of each CDR3. The order of the fields is clone size, V gene, J gene, D gene, CDR3 protein, CDR3 DNA. The D gene is left open where the match is weak. The size field is filled for only some rows; it gives once, few, many or a size class.

clone size: once
V gene: TRBV2
J gene: TRBJ2-5
D gene: -
CDR3 protein: CASRPVGETQYF
CDR3 DNA: TGTGCCAGCAGACCGGTCGGAGAGACCCAGTACTTC

clone size: -
V gene: TRBV9
J gene: TRBJ1-6
D gene: TRBD1
CDR3 protein: CASSAGTGTYSPLHF
CDR3 DNA: TGTGCCAGCAGCGCGGGGACAGGGACCTATTCACCCCTCCACTTT

clone size: -
V gene: TRBV5-1
J gene: TRBJ1-2
D gene: -
CDR3 protein: CASSLSGHFNYGYTF
CDR3 DNA: TGCGCCAGCAGCTTATCGGGACACTTTAACTATGGCTACACCTTC

clone size: -
V gene: TRBV4-1
J gene: TRBJ1-5
D gene: -
CDR3 protein: CASSQGHSNNQPQHF
CDR3 DNA: TGCGCCAGCAGCCAAGGGCACAGCAACAATCAGCCCCAGCATTTT

clone size: -
V gene: TRBV18
J gene: TRBJ1-3
D gene: TRBD1
CDR3 protein: CASSSGQGASGNTIYF
CDR3 DNA: TGTGCCAGCTCATCTGGACAGGGGGCCTCTGGAAACACCATATATTTT

clone size: -
V gene: TRBV7-3
J gene: TRBJ2-2
D gene: TRBD1
CDR3 protein: CASSFSTGQAGELFF
CDR3 DNA: TGTGCCAGCAGCTTCTCGACAGGGCAGGCCGGGGAGCTGTTTTTT

clone size: -
V gene: TRBV24-1
J gene: TRBJ2-2
D gene: TRBD2
CDR3 protein: CATGQLGGSNTGELFF
CDR3 DNA: TGTGCCACCGGTCAGTTGGGGGGGTCTAACACCGGGGAGCTGTTTTTT

clone size: -
V gene: TRBV24-1
J gene: TRBJ2-1
D gene: TRBD1
CDR3 protein: CATSANTGAGPYNEQFF
CDR3 DNA: TGTGCCACCAGTGCTAATACAGGGGCCGGCCCCTACAATGAGCAGTTCTTC

clone size: -
V gene: TRBV27
J gene: TRBJ1-6
D gene: -
CDR3 protein: CARGRDADNSPLHF
CDR3 DNA: TGTGCCAGGGGAAGGGACGCTGATAATTCACCCCTCCACTTT

clone size: -
V gene: TRBV5-4
J gene: TRBJ2-1
D gene: -
CDR3 protein: CASSLRSGVGYNEQFF
CDR3 DNA: TGTGCCAGCAGCTTGAGGTCGGGGGTTGGGTACAATGAGCAGTTCTTC

clone size: once
V gene: TRBV5-1
J gene: TRBJ1-2
D gene: -
CDR3 protein: CASRPESDGYYGYTF
CDR3 DNA: TGCGCCAGCAGGCCAGAGTCGGACGGATACTATGGCTACACCTTC

clone size: once
V gene: TRBV6-4
J gene: TRBJ1-5
D gene: -
CDR3 protein: CASSDSSGERDNQPQHF
CDR3 DNA: TGTGCCAGCAGTGACTCGAGTGGGGAGAGGGACAATCAGCCCCAGCATTTT

clone size: -
V gene: TRBV4-3
J gene: TRBJ1-2
D gene: TRBD1
CDR3 protein: CASSHPTGRNGYTF
CDR3 DNA: TGCGCCAGCAGCCATCCGACAGGGAGGAATGGCTACACCTTC

clone size: -
V gene: TRBV24-1
J gene: TRBJ2-5
D gene: TRBD1
CDR3 protein: CATSDHWTGGAGTQYF
CDR3 DNA: TGTGCCACCAGTGACCACTGGACAGGGGGCGCAGGGACCCAGTACTTC

clone size: -
V gene: TRBV5-1
J gene: TRBJ1-1
D gene: -
CDR3 protein: CASSFGTARGTEAFF
CDR3 DNA: TGCGCCAGCAGCTTTGGGACCGCTCGGGGCACTGAAGCTTTCTTT

clone size: once
V gene: TRBV15
J gene: TRBJ1-5
D gene: -
CDR3 protein: CATSRDQNDQPQHF
CDR3 DNA: TGTGCCACCAGCAGAGATCAGAATGACCAGCCCCAGCATTTT

clone size: -
V gene: TRBV7-2
J gene: TRBJ1-1
D gene: -
CDR3 protein: CASSPQAGPNTEAFF
CDR3 DNA: TGTGCCAGCAGCCCCCAGGCAGGGCCTAACACTGAAGCTTTCTTT

clone size: few
V gene: TRBV19
J gene: TRBJ1-2
D gene: -
CDR3 protein: CASSIVLGTVRDGYTF
CDR3 DNA: TGTGCCAGTAGTATTGTTCTGGGCACCGTAAGGGATGGCTACACCTTC

clone size: -
V gene: TRBV9
J gene: TRBJ2-5
D gene: -
CDR3 protein: CASSPTDSLTNSGETQYF
CDR3 DNA: TGTGCCAGCAGCCCTACGGACAGTCTCACGAACTCGGGAGAGACCCAGTACTTC

clone size: -
V gene: TRBV7-2
J gene: TRBJ1-5
D gene: -
CDR3 protein: CASSLARGAGQPQHF
CDR3 DNA: TGTGCCAGCAGCTTAGCTCGGGGGGCTGGGCAGCCCCAGCATTTT

clone size: -
V gene: TRBV2
J gene: TRBJ1-5
D gene: -
CDR3 protein: CASTLYSNQPQHF
CDR3 DNA: TGTGCCAGCACCCTATATAGCAATCAGCCCCAGCATTTT

clone size: -
V gene: TRBV5-1
J gene: TRBJ1-4
D gene: TRBD1
CDR3 protein: CASSGGTGGNEKLFF
CDR3 DNA: TGCGCCAGCAGCGGGGGGACAGGGGGTAATGAAAAACTGTTTTTT

clone size: -
V gene: TRBV5-6
J gene: TRBJ1-2
D gene: -
CDR3 protein: CASSPVFGGQGGYGYTF
CDR3 DNA: TGTGCCAGCAGCCCCGTATTCGGGGGACAAGGAGGTTATGGCTACACCTTC

clone size: -
V gene: TRBV18
J gene: TRBJ2-5
D gene: TRBD2
CDR3 protein: CASSRSGGFQETQYF
CDR3 DNA: TGTGCCAGCTCACGGAGCGGGGGGTTCCAAGAGACCCAGTACTTC

clone size: once
V gene: TRBV15
J gene: TRBJ1-1
D gene: TRBD1
CDR3 protein: CATSSRSTGGFYTEAFF
CDR3 DNA: TGTGCCACCAGCAGCCGTTCGACAGGGGGCTTTTACACTGAAGCTTTCTTT

clone size: -
V gene: TRBV27
J gene: TRBJ2-1
D gene: -
CDR3 protein: CASRKQHTYNEQFF
CDR3 DNA: TGTGCCAGCAGAAAACAGCACACCTACAATGAGCAGTTCTTC

clone size: -
V gene: TRBV11-2
J gene: TRBJ2-3
D gene: -
CDR3 protein: CASRLGTDTQYF
CDR3 DNA: TGTGCCAGCAGGTTGGGCACAGATACGCAGTATTTT

clone size: -
V gene: TRBV12-5
J gene: TRBJ2-1
D gene: -
CDR3 protein: CASGLCANPRTYRLSSYNEQFF
CDR3 DNA: TGTGCTAGTGGTTTGTGCGCCAACCCCCGGACATATCGATTGAGCTCCTACAATGAGCAGTTCTTC

clone size: -
V gene: TRBV5-1
J gene: TRBJ2-1
D gene: TRBD2
CDR3 protein: CASSLRPSGGNEQFF
CDR3 DNA: TGCGCCAGCAGCTTGCGCCCTTCGGGGGGCAATGAGCAGTTCTTC

clone size: once
V gene: TRBV5-3
J gene: TRBJ1-5
D gene: TRBD1
CDR3 protein: CARSSGQGDSNQPQHF
CDR3 DNA: TGTGCCAGAAGCTCCGGACAGGGCGATAGCAATCAGCCCCAGCATTTT

clone size: -
V gene: TRBV12-3/TRBV12-4
J gene: TRBJ1-3
D gene: TRBD1
CDR3 protein: CASRRQGGNTIYF
CDR3 DNA: TGTGCCAGCAGACGACAGGGGGGAAACACCATATATTTT

clone size: -
V gene: TRBV18
J gene: TRBJ2-1
D gene: -
CDR3 protein: CASSPPGGTISYNEQFF
CDR3 DNA: TGTGCCAGCTCTCCTCCCGGGGGAACAATCTCCTACAATGAGCAGTTCTTC

clone size: -
V gene: TRBV7-3
J gene: TRBJ2-2
D gene: TRBD1
CDR3 protein: CASSLRTWTGIAGELFF
CDR3 DNA: TGTGCCAGCAGCTTAAGAACGTGGACAGGGATCGCCGGGGAGCTGTTTTTT

clone size: -
V gene: TRBV7-2
J gene: TRBJ2-2
D gene: -
CDR3 protein: CASSLGQRELFF
CDR3 DNA: TGTGCCAGCAGCTTAGGGCAGAGGGAGCTGTTTTTT

clone size: once
V gene: TRBV5-1
J gene: TRBJ1-6
D gene: TRBD1
CDR3 protein: CASSNPPGQGGSYNSPLHF
CDR3 DNA: TGCGCCAGCAGTAATCCGCCGGGACAGGGAGGGTCCTATAATTCACCCCTCCACTTT

clone size: few
V gene: TRBV18
J gene: TRBJ2-5
D gene: -
CDR3 protein: CASSPGQETQYF
CDR3 DNA: TGTGCCAGCTCACCGGGGCAAGAGACCCAGTACTTC

clone size: -
V gene: TRBV18
J gene: TRBJ2-1
D gene: TRBD1
CDR3 protein: CASSTRQGSSYNEQFF
CDR3 DNA: TGTGCCAGCTCAACCCGACAGGGAAGCTCCTACAATGAGCAGTTCTTC

clone size: once
V gene: TRBV7-2
J gene: TRBJ1-4
D gene: -
CDR3 protein: CASSFPQGGFEKLFF
CDR3 DNA: TGTGCCAGCAGCTTTCCCCAGGGCGGCTTTGAAAAACTGTTTTTT

clone size: -
V gene: TRBV24-1
J gene: TRBJ2-1
D gene: TRBD1
CDR3 protein: CATSDFPGQGVGEQFF
CDR3 DNA: TGTGCCACCAGTGATTTCCCGGGGCAGGGGGTCGGGGAGCAGTTCTTC

clone size: -
V gene: TRBV6-1
J gene: TRBJ2-5
D gene: TRBD2
CDR3 protein: CASSEWGLVLETQYF
CDR3 DNA: TGTGCCAGCAGTGAATGGGGACTAGTCTTAGAGACCCAGTACTTC

clone size: -
V gene: TRBV3-1/TRBV3-2
J gene: TRBJ2-3
D gene: TRBD2
CDR3 protein: CASSQESLAGGRTDTQYF
CDR3 DNA: TGTGCCAGCAGCCAAGAGTCCCTAGCGGGGGGGCGCACAGATACGCAGTATTTT

clone size: -
V gene: TRBV3-1/TRBV3-2
J gene: TRBJ2-3
D gene: -
CDR3 protein: CASSQGGIRTDTQYF
CDR3 DNA: TGTGCCAGCAGCCAAGGTGGGATTAGGACAGATACGCAGTATTTT

clone size: -
V gene: TRBV5-1
J gene: TRBJ1-2
D gene: TRBD1
CDR3 protein: CASSLTGGIGYTF
CDR3 DNA: TGCGCCAGCAGCTTAACAGGGGGCATTGGCTACACCTTC

clone size: -
V gene: TRBV6-6
J gene: TRBJ2-1
D gene: -
CDR3 protein: CASSYSNPGFLFF
CDR3 DNA: TGTGCCAGCAGTTACTCGAACCCAGGCTTTCTGTTCTTC

clone size: -
V gene: TRBV9
J gene: TRBJ2-3
D gene: TRBD2
CDR3 protein: CASSVDPPGLGTDTQYF
CDR3 DNA: TGTGCCAGCAGCGTCGATCCACCGGGACTAGGCACAGATACGCAGTATTTT

clone size: -
V gene: TRBV3-1/TRBV3-2
J gene: TRBJ2-3
D gene: -
CDR3 protein: CASSPPLTGLPKITQYF
CDR3 DNA: TGTGCCAGCAGCCCCCCCTTGACGGGACTGCCTAAGATTACGCAGTATTTT

clone size: -
V gene: TRBV19
J gene: TRBJ1-5
D gene: TRBD1
CDR3 protein: CASSIGTGGGQPQHF
CDR3 DNA: TGTGCCAGTAGTATAGGGACAGGGGGCGGTCAGCCCCAGCATTTT

clone size: once
V gene: TRBV4-3
J gene: TRBJ2-3
D gene: TRBD2
CDR3 protein: CASSQRPAGGTDTQYF
CDR3 DNA: TGCGCCAGCAGCCAAAGGCCAGCGGGGGGGACAGATACGCAGTATTTT

clone size: -
V gene: TRBV27
J gene: TRBJ1-6
D gene: -
CDR3 protein: CASSPRTDYNSPLHF
CDR3 DNA: TGTGCCAGCAGTCCCCGGACGGATTATAATTCACCCCTCCACTTT

clone size: -
V gene: TRBV9
J gene: TRBJ1-3
D gene: -
CDR3 protein: CASSGPSGVPGNTIYF
CDR3 DNA: TGTGCCAGCAGCGGTCCCTCAGGGGTCCCTGGAAACACCATATATTTT

clone size: few
V gene: TRBV7-2
J gene: TRBJ2-1
D gene: TRBD1
CDR3 protein: CASSLSLAGGENEQFF
CDR3 DNA: TGTGCCAGCAGCTTAAGCCTGGCAGGGGGCGAAAATGAGCAGTTCTTC

clone size: -
V gene: TRBV5-1
J gene: TRBJ2-1
D gene: -
CDR3 protein: CASSLLPGIEYEQFF
CDR3 DNA: TGCGCCAGCAGCTTGTTGCCAGGGATCGAATATGAGCAGTTCTTC

clone size: -
V gene: TRBV5-1
J gene: TRBJ1-2
D gene: TRBD1
CDR3 protein: CASSWTGINYGYTF
CDR3 DNA: TGCGCCAGCAGCTGGACAGGGATAAACTATGGCTACACCTTC

clone size: -
V gene: TRBV5-8
J gene: TRBJ2-2
D gene: TRBD1
CDR3 protein: CASSSRTGNTGELFF
CDR3 DNA: TGTGCCAGCAGCTCACGGACAGGGAACACCGGGGAGCTGTTTTTT